These 13 T cell receptor beta chains were sequenced from one sample in a study of blood T cell repertoires in COVID-19. Using immunoSEQ multiplex PCR, the repertoire was profiled, and TCRdb retains in-frame clones only, with some absent. The data show about 160,000 clones, roughly 81% seen once. Sequencing was done on a sample of peripheral blood. These receptors all come from a man aged 40-50 years with acute or convalescent COVID-19.

This clone was seen a handful of times. J is TRBJ1-3 and V is TRBV19, with D possibly being TRBD1 (5 bases). This CDR3 spans 16 amino acids. In germline, CDR1 is LNHDA, CDR2 SQIVND (reference sequence). V was trimmed by 6 bases and J by 0 bases, leaving 15 bases between them. CDR3 in amino acids: CASRNRQISSGNTIYF. Written as DNA, the CDR3 is TGTGCCAGTAGGAATCGACAGATCAGCTCTGGAAACACCATATATTTT.

The chain joins TRBV6-2 or TRBV6-3 to TRBJ2-5; D not resolved. Between the trimmed V and J ends, which lost 5 bases and 5 bases, there was a span of 12 bases. CDR1 is MNHEY, CDR2 SVGEGT, per germline. The CDR3 covers 13 residues. The CDR3 loop reads CASSLVARETQYF. The CDR3 nucleotides read TGTGCCAGCAGTCTAGTCGCCCGCGAGACCCAGTACTTC.

This clone was seen just once. The chain recombines TRBV28 with TRBJ1-5; TRBD1 agrees at 7 bases. Trimming cost V 5 bases and J 7 bases; bases outside gene matches: 8. The CDR3 has 14 amino acids. Per the germline V gene, CDR1 is MDHEN and CDR2 is SYDVKM. The CDR3, as DNA: TGTGCCAGCAGTCCCCCCAGGGGGTGGCAGCCCCAGCATTTT. Its translation is CASSPPRGWQPQHF.

The chain couples TRBV2 to TRBJ2-3, with 10 positions matching TRBD1. CDR3 length: 14 amino acids. Per germline, CDR1 SNHLY and CDR2 FYNNEI. V dropped 6 bases and J dropped 5; count of bases not matched to a gene: 5. The CDR3 here is CASSPGQGIDTQYF. In DNA, the CDR3 is TGTGCCAGCAGCCCGGGACAGGGGATAGATACGCAGTATTTT.

This clone was seen a few times. The rearrangement links TRBV14 to TRBJ1-1, with D uncertain. The CDR3 totals 11 residues. V was trimmed by 3 bases and J by 8 bases, leaving 7 bases between them. Germline V CDR1 and CDR2: SGHDN, FVKESK. The chain's CDR3 is CASSQKTEAFF. CDR3 bases: TGTGCCAGCAGCCAGAAGACAGAAGCTTTCTTT.

The chain links TRBV24-1 to TRBJ2-3, with 7 bases lining up with TRBD1. The CDR3 is 17 amino acids. The ends lost 3 bases at V and 0 bases at J; junction bases unmatched: 8. Germline lookup yields CDR1 KGHDR and CDR2 SFDVKD. DNA of the CDR3: TGTGCCACCAGTGATGCTGGGACAGCTTCTAGCACAGATACGCAGTATTTT. As protein: CATSDAGTASSTDTQYF.

This clone was detected once. The gene calls are TRBV2 and TRBJ2-5; D call uncertain. Germline loops: CDR1 SNHLY, CDR2 FYNNEI. V was pared by 8 bases and J by 5 bases, with 12 bases between. CDR3 length equals 12 residues. CDR3 DNA: TGTGCCAGCGGAGCCCTCCGGGAGACCCAGTACTTC. Amino acids: CASGALRETQYF.

The gene calls are TRBV7-3 and TRBJ1-6; D gene unclear. Germline V gives CDR1 SGHTA, CDR2 FQGTGA. Trimming removed 3 bases from V and 8 bases from J, with 8 bases in between. The CDR3 covers 13 residues. This CDR3 reads CASSLAEDSPLHF. In DNA form, the CDR3 reads TGTGCCAGCAGCTTGGCTGAGGATTCACCCCTCCACTTT.

Worth noting for this clone: The same CDR3 can be traced to other DNA sequences in this sample. V gene TRBV12-3 or TRBV12-4 combines with J gene TRBJ1-1; tentative D call: TRBD1 (6 bases). This CDR3 contains 13 residues. Trimming took 3 bases from V and 1 from J, leaving 6 bases between them. CDR3 nucleotides: TGTGCCAGCAGTTTCAGGGGGAACACTGAAGCTTTCTTT. This codes for CASSFRGNTEAFF.

This chain uses TRBV12-3 or TRBV12-4 with TRBJ1-4, with unresolved D. V dropped 7 bases and J dropped 0 bases, with 6 bases sitting between them. The CDR3 has 13 residues. CDR3 DNA sequence: TGTGCCAGCACCTCGGCAACTAATGAAAAACTGTTTTTT. It translates to CASTSATNEKLFF.

The chain links TRBV9 to TRBJ1-2; the match to TRBD1 covers 8 bases. V shed 9 bases, J shed 0 bases, and the junction held 4 bases outside the gene matches. Germline CDR1 reads SGDLS; CDR2 reads YYNGEE. The CDR3 has 13 amino acids. The DNA for the CDR3 is TGTGCCACGAACAGGGGGACTAACTATGGCTACACCTTC. This translates into CATNRGTNYGYTF. Based on the CDR3 plus reference TRBV9 and TRBJ1-2, the full variable domain is DSGVTQTPKHLITATGQRVTLRCSPRSGDLSVYWYQQSLDQGLQFLIQYYNGEERAKGNILERFSAQQFPDLHSELNLSSLELGDSALYFCATNRGTNYGYTFGSGTRLTVV.

V usage is TRBV3-1 (or the pseudogene TRBV3-2) and J usage is TRBJ1-6; D is uncertain. V lost 0 bases, J lost 11 bases, and 8 bases lay in between. Germline V CDR1 and CDR2: LGHDT, YNNKEL (reference sequence). The CDR3 length is 13 residues. CDR3 protein: CASSQDSGAPLHF. CDR3 DNA: TGTGCCAGCAGCCAAGATTCGGGAGCACCCCTCCACTTT.

This clone was counted between two and nine times. This rearrangement joins TRBV11-1 to TRBJ2-1; D is uncertain. The V gene lost 1 base and the J gene lost 3 bases, with 4 bases spanning the gap. Per germline, CDR1 SGHAT and CDR2 FQDESV (reference sequence). The CDR3 is made up of 13 amino acids. This CDR3 reads CASSLGRYNEQFF. CDR3 DNA sequence: TGTGCCAGCAGCTTAGGTCGCTACAATGAGCAGTTCTTC.